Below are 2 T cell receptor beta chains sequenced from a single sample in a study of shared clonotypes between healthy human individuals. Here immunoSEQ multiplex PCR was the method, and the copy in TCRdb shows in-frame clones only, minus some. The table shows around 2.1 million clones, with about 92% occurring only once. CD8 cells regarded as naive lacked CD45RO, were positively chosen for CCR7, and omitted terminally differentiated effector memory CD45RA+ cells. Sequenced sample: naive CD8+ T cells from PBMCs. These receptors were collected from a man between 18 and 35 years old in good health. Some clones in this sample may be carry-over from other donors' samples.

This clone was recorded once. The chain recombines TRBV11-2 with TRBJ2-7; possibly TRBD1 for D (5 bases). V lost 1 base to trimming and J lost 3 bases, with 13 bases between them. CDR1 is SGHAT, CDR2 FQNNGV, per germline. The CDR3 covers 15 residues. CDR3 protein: CASSLGRGAIYEQYF. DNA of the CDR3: TGTGCCAGCAGCTTAGGGCGTGGGGCCATCTACGAGCAGTACTTC.

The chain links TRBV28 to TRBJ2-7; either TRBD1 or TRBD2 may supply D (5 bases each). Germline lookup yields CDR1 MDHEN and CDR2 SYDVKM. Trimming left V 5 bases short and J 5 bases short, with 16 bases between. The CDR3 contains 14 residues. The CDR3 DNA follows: TGTGCCAGCAGTCCTCGGGACCCGACCAACGAGCAGTACTTC. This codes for CASSPRDPTNEQYF.